A single T cell receptor beta chain is shown here with its context. TCRdb's table, derived via immunoSEQ multiplex PCR, lists solely in-frame clones and lacks some. This sample has over 250,000 clones, with about nine tenths found just once. The record originates from a study of blood T cell repertoires in COVID-19. Study as a whole: The samples span acute and convalescent COVID-19 from the United States, Italy and Spain. From T cells, B-cell-depleted T cells, or PBMCs came the material, which was cDNA or gDNA.

V was trimmed by 5 bases and J by 12 bases, leaving 16 bases between them. The CDR3 runs to 12 residues. The source is a man in his fifties with acute or convalescent COVID-19. The chain has TRBV12-3 or TRBV12-4 and TRBJ1-2; tentatively, D is TRBD1 (5 bases). The sample consisted of peripheral blood. CDR3 loop: CASSPRQGSHTF. The DNA of the CDR3 is TGTGCCAGCAGTCCACGGCAGGGTTCTCACACCTTC.